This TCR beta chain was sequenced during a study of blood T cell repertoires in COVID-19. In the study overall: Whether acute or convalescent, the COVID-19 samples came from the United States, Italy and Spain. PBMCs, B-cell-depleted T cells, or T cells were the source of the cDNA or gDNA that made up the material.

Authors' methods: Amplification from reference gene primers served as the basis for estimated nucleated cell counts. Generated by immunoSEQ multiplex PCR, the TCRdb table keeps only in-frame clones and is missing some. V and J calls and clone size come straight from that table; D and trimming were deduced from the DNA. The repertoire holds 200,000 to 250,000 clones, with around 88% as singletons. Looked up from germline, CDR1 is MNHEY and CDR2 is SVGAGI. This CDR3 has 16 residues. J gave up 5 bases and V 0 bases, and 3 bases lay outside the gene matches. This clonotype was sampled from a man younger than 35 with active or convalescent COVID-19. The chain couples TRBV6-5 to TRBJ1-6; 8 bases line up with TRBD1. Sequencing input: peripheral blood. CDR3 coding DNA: TGTGCCAGCAGTTACTCTAGGACAGGGAATAATTCACCCCTCCACTTT. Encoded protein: CASSYSRTGNNSPLHF.